This T cell receptor (beta chain) was sequenced in a study of immune evolution from preneoplasia to lung adenocarcinoma. Concerning this clone: As yet, its antigen is unknown.

The CDR3 covers 15 residues. Unmatched junction bases numbered 4, after V lost 3 bases and J lost 4 bases. Germline-derived CDR1 and CDR2 are SGHDT and YYEEEE. Clones were read by immunoSEQ multiplex PCR, and TCRdb kept only the in-frame ones, dropping some. The table has 12,000 to 15,000 clones, 85% to 90% seen once. Study results and caveats: Top clone share appeared to fall from AAH through AIS, MIA, adenocarcinoma. Later-stage lesions appeared to have more T cells, more diversity, less clonality.

Between about 2014 and 2018, patients underwent resection in Japan or China. Sequenced sample: FFPE lung adenocarcinoma in situ tissue. The genes are TRBV5-6 and TRBJ2-1; 10 bases match TRBD1. The clonotype was recovered from a donor aged 70 or over with lung adenocarcinoma. The CDR3 here is CASSSRQGAYNEQFF. Written as DNA, the CDR3 is TGTGCCAGCAGCTCCCGACAGGGGGCGTACAATGAGCAGTTCTTC.